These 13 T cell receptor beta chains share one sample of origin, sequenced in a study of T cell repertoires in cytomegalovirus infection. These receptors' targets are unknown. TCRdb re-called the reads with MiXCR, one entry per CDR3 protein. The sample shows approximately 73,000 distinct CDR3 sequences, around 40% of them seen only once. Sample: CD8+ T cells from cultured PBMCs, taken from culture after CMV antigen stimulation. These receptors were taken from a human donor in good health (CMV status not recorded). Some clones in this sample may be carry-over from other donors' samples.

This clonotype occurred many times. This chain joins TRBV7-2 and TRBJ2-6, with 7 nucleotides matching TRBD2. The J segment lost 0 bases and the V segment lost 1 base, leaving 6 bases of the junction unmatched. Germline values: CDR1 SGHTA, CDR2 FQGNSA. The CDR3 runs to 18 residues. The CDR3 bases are TGTGCCAGCAGCTTAGAGGGAGGGTTCAGCTCTGGGGCCAACGTCCTGACTTTC. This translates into CASSLEGGFSSGANVLTF.

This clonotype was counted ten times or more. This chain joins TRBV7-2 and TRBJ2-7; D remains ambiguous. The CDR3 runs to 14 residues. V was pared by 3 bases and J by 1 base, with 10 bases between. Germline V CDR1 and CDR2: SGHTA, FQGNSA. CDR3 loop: CASSLGIGSYEQYF. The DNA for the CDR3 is TGTGCCAGCAGCTTGGGCATCGGTTCCTACGAGCAGTACTTC.

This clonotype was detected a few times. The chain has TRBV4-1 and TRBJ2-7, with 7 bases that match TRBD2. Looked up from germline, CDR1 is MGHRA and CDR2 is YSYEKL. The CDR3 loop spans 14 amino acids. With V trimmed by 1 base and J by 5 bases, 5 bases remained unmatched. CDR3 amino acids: CASSQAGGSHEQYF. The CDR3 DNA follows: TGCGCCAGCAGCCAAGCGGGGGGATCCCACGAGCAGTACTTC.

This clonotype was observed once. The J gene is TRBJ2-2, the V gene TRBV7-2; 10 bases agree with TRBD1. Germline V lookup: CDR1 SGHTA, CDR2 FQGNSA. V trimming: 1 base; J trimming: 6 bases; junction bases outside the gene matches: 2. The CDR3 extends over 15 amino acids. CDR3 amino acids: CASSLGQGAAGELFF. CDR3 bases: TGTGCCAGCAGCTTAGGACAGGGGGCGGCCGGGGAGCTGTTTTTT.

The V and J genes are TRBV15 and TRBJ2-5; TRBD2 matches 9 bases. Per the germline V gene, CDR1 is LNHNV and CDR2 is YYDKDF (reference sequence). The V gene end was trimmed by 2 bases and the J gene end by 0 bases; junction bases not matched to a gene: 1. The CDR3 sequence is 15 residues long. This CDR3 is CATSRPSGDQETQYF. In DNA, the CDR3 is TGTGCCACCAGCAGACCTAGCGGGGACCAAGAGACCCAGTACTTC.

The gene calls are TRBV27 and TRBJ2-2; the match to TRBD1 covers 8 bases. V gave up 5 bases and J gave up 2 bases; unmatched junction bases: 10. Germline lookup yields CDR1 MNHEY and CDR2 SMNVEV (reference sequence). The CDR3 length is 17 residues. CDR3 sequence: CASSRSQGASNTGELFF. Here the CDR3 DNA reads TGTGCCAGCAGTAGGAGCCAGGGGGCGTCCAACACCGGGGAGCTGTTTTTT.

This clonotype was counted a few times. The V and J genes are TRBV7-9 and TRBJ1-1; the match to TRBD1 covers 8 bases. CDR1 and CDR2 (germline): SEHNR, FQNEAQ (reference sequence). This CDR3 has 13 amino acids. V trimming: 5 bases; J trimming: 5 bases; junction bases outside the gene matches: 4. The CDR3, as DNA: TGTGCCAGCAGCCTGACAGGGGAGACTGAAGCTTTCTTT. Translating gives CASSLTGETEAFF.

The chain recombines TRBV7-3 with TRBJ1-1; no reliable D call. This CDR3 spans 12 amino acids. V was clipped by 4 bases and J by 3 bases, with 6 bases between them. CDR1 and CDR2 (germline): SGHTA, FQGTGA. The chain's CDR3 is CASSSRDTEAFF. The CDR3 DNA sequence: TGTGCCAGCAGCTCACGGGACACTGAAGCTTTCTTT. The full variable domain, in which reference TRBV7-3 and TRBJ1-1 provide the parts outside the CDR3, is GAGVSQTPSNKVTEKGKYVELRCDPISGHTALYWYRQSLGQGPEFLIYFQGTGAADDSGLPNDRFFAVRPEGSVSTLKIQRTERGDSAVYLCASSSRDTEAFFGQGTRLTVV.

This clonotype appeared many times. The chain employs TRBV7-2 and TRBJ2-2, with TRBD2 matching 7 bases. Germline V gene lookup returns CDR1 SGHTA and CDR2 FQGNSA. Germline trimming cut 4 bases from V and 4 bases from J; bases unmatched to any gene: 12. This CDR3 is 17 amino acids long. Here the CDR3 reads CASSSPASGVSTGELFF. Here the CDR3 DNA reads TGTGCCAGCAGCTCCCCCGCCAGCGGGGTGAGCACCGGGGAGCTGTTTTTT. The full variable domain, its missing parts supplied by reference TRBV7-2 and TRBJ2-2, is GAGVSQSPSNKVTEKGKDVELRCDPISGHTALYWYRQSLGQGLEFLIYFQGNSAPDKSGLPSDRFSAERTGGSVSTLTIQRTQQEDSAVYLCASSSPASGVSTGELFFGEGSRLTVL.

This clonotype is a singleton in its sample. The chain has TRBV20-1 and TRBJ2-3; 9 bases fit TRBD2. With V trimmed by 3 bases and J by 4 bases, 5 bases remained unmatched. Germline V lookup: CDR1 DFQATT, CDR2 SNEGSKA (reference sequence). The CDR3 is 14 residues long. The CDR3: CSASASGAADTQYF. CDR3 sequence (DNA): TGCAGTGCTAGTGCTAGCGGGGCCGCAGATACGCAGTATTTT.

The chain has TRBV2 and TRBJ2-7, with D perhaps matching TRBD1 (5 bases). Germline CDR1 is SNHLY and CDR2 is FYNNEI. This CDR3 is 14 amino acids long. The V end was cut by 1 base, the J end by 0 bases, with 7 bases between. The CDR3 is CASSEDRSSYEQYF. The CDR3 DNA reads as TGTGCCAGCAGTGAAGACAGGAGCTCCTACGAGCAGTACTTC. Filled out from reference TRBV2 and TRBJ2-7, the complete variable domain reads EPEVTQTPSHQVTQMGQEVILRCVPISNHLYFYWYRQILGQKVEFLVSFYNNEISEKSEIFDDQFSVERPDGSNFTLKIRSTKLEDSAMYFCASSEDRSSYEQYFGPGTRLTVT.

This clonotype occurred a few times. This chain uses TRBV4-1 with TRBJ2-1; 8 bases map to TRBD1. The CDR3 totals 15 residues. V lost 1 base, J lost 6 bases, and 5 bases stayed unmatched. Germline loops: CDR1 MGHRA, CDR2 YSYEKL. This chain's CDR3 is CASSQGQGAGNEQFF. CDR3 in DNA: TGCGCCAGCAGCCAAGGGCAGGGGGCCGGCAATGAGCAGTTCTTC.

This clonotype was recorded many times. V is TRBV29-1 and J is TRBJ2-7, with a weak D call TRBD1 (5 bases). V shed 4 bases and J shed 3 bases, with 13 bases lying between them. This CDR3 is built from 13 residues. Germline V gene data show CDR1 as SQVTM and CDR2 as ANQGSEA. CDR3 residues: CSVVSLGLYEQYF. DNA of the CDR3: TGCAGCGTTGTTTCCTTGGGGCTCTACGAGCAGTACTTC.